This T cell receptor (beta chain) was obtained from a study of T cell responses to AZD1222 COVID-19 vaccine. Points from the study as a whole: Across spike, vaccine-associated CD4 TCRs were found, dominant at 160-218 and 743-854.

Assay: immunoSEQ multiplex PCR; the TCRdb copy retains only in-frame clones and omits some. Among approximately 64,000 clones, roughly 84% were seen once, and the ten largest hold around 9.8%. This clone was counted only a few times. Its antigen remains unidentified. Germline loops: CDR1 SGDLS, CDR2 YYNGEE. J was trimmed by 6 bases and V by 4 bases; bases with no gene match: 7. This CDR3 is 14 amino acids long. The receptor was derived from an adult in good health. Specimen: peripheral blood, collected on day 0 of AZD1222 vaccination. This chain uses TRBV9 with TRBJ1-3; 7 positions match TRBD1. CDR3 nucleotides: TGTGCCAGCAGCTTTTCGACAGGGACAAACACCATATATTTT. Translation: CASSFSTGTNTIYF.